This T cell receptor beta chain originates from a study of shared clonotypes between healthy human individuals. In the original processing: ImmunoSEQ yielded junction-only sequences lacking quality scores, so filtering differed. Data came from immunoSEQ multiplex PCR; TCRdb stores just in-frame clones and leaves some out. D and trimming come from the DNA, and the V and J calls and clone size come from that table. The table includes approximately 2.5 million clones, roughly 93% detected once. V lost 0 bases, J lost 0 bases, and 7 bases lay in between. CDR1 KGHSH and CDR2 LQKENI come from the germline V gene. The CDR3 extends over 15 amino acids. CD4+ cells yielded CD45RA+ naive and CD45RA-negative memory subsets.

Sequencing input: naive CD4+ T cells from PBMCs. Specified subset: CD45RA+ positively selected. This chain uses TRBV18 with TRBJ2-3, with D possibly matching TRBD2 (5 bases). This receptor was taken from a man between 18 and 29 years old in good health. Some clones in this sample may be carry-over from other donors' samples. As DNA, the CDR3 is TGTGCCAGCTCACCACCGGACTCTAGCACAGATACGCAGTATTTT. Protein: CASSPPDSSTDTQYF.